Listed below are T cell receptor beta chains from one sample, sequenced in a study of blood T cell repertoires in COVID-19. Using immunoSEQ multiplex PCR, the repertoire was profiled, and TCRdb retains in-frame clones only, with some absent. The sample holds some 200,000 clones, about 90% seen once. The sequencing sample was made of peripheral blood. The receptors derive from a young man with acute or convalescent COVID-19. Both conserved end residues are part of each CDR3. The D gene is left open where the match is weak. Part of the rows lack a size; the others show once, few, many or a class for expanded clones.

j_gene,d_gene,v_gene,abundance,CDR3aa,CDR3nt
TRBJ1-2,.,TRBV30,.,CAWLARGRIYGYTF,TGTGCCTGGCTGGCGCGGGGAAGGATCTATGGCTACACCTTC
TRBJ1-1,TRBD1,TRBV2,.,CASREQGASTEAFF,TGTGCCAGCAGGGAACAGGGGGCAAGTACTGAAGCTTTCTTT
TRBJ2-7,TRBD1,TRBV28,.,CASRGWTGSYEQYF,TGTGCCAGCAGGGGGTGGACAGGGAGCTACGAGCAGTACTTC
TRBJ1-2,TRBD1,TRBV10-1,.,CASRKQGATTIYGYTF,TGCGCCAGCAGGAAGCAGGGGGCGACGACGATATATGGCTACACCTTC
TRBJ2-7,.,TRBV28,.,CASSTPKASQGEQYF,TGTGCCAGCAGTACCCCTAAAGCCTCACAGGGCGAGCAGTACTTC
TRBJ2-7,.,TRBV5-4,.,CASSSSDEQYF,TGTGCCAGCAGTTCTAGCGATGAGCAGTACTTC
TRBJ2-3,.,TRBV2,.,CASSGLKADTQYF,TGTGCCAGCAGTGGACTGAAGGCAGATACGCAGTATTTT
TRBJ2-1,TRBD2,TRBV15,once,CATSNRLAGLDEQFF,TGTGCCACCAGCAATAGACTAGCGGGATTGGATGAGCAGTTCTTC
TRBJ1-5,.,TRBV24-1,once,CATSSGLSNQPQHF,TGTGCCACCAGTTCAGGGTTAAGCAATCAGCCCCAGCATTTT
TRBJ1-6,.,TRBV10-3,.,CAIRPATGFDSPLHF,TGTGCCATCAGGCCCGCTACAGGGTTTGATTCACCCCTCCACTTT
TRBJ1-1,TRBD1,TRBV5-1,.,CASKGWWQGQGPFEAFF,TGCGCCAGCAAGGGGTGGTGGCAAGGACAGGGGCCTTTTGAAGCTTTCTTT
TRBJ1-2,TRBD1,TRBV7-2,.,CASSPQGTTNYGYTF,TGTGCCAGCAGCCCACAGGGGACAACTAACTATGGCTACACCTTC
TRBJ2-7,TRBD2,TRBV30,.,CAWTREGWLDYEQYF,TGTGCCTGGACGCGGGAGGGTTGGTTGGACTACGAGCAGTACTTC
TRBJ2-7,.,TRBV3-1/TRBV3-2,.,CASSQEIRAYEQYF,TGTGCCAGCAGCCAAGAGATCAGGGCCTACGAGCAGTACTTC
TRBJ2-3,TRBD2,TRBV27,.,CASSLFRGGTDTQYF,TGTGCCAGCAGTTTATTTCGGGGGGGCACAGATACGCAGTATTTT
TRBJ1-2,.,TRBV6-5,.,CASSYSREARGGYTF,TGTGCCAGCAGTTACTCCCGGGAGGCTCGAGGTGGCTACACCTTC
TRBJ2-7,TRBD2,TRBV4-2,.,CASSQGGTSGWRQQYF,TGTGCCAGCAGCCAAGGGGGGACTAGCGGGTGGAGGCAGCAGTACTTC
TRBJ1-2,TRBD1,TRBV7-2,.,CASMDRSYYGYTF,TGTGCCAGCATGGACAGGTCCTACTATGGCTACACCTTC
TRBJ2-2,TRBD2,TRBV19,.,CASRPLAGGIRELFF,TGTGCCAGTAGACCACTAGCGGGGGGGATCCGGGAGCTGTTTTTT
TRBJ1-5,.,TRBV13,.,CASSDRGQRQPQHF,TGTGCCAGCAGCGACCGGGGACAACGCCAGCCCCAGCATTTT
TRBJ1-2,TRBD1,TRBV3-1/TRBV3-2,.,CASSPELQGNGYTF,TGTGCCAGCAGCCCGGAACTACAGGGGAATGGCTACACCTTC
TRBJ1-4,.,TRBV3-1/TRBV3-2,few,CASSQPGTFGEKLFF,TGTGCCAGCAGCCAACCGGGAACCTTTGGGGAAAAACTGTTTTTT
TRBJ2-3,.,TRBV28,.,CASSLTPHYTQYF,TGTGCCAGCAGTTTGACTCCCCACTATACGCAGTATTTT
TRBJ2-7,TRBD2,TRBV7-9,.,CASSPILAGYEQYF,TGTGCCAGCAGCCCTATACTAGCGGGCTACGAGCAGTACTTC
TRBJ1-2,TRBD1,TRBV4-2,.,CASSQDADRESYGYTF,TGTGCCAGCAGCCAGGACGCGGACAGGGAGAGCTATGGCTACACCTTC
TRBJ1-2,.,TRBV28,.,CASSLSPVASLYGYTF,TGTGCCAGCAGCCTCTCGCCCGTCGCGTCCCTCTATGGCTACACCTTC
TRBJ1-5,.,TRBV2,.,CASSERQVGQPQHF,TGTGCCAGCAGTGAACGGCAGGTGGGTCAGCCCCAGCATTTT
TRBJ2-2,.,TRBV5-1,.,CASSLGRADTGELFF,TGCGCCAGCAGCTTGGGCAGGGCGGACACCGGGGAGCTGTTTTTT
TRBJ2-1,.,TRBV6-5,.,CASSRTGSSYNEQFF,TGTGCCAGCAGTAGGACGGGGAGCTCCTACAATGAGCAGTTCTTC
TRBJ2-3,.,TRBV28,.,CASSFLAGTDTQYF,TGTGCCAGCAGTTTTTTAGCCGGCACAGATACGCAGTATTTT
TRBJ1-3,.,TRBV28,.,CASSPGSAGNTIYF,TGTGCCAGCAGCCCCGGGTCTGCTGGAAACACCATATATTTT
TRBJ1-2,TRBD1,TRBV5-4,.,CASSPWTGNQRGYTF,TGTGCCAGCAGCCCCTGGACAGGGAACCAGAGGGGCTACACCTTC
TRBJ2-5,.,TRBV7-3,.,CASSFDYGETQYF,TGTGCCAGCAGCTTCGATTACGGAGAGACCCAGTACTTC
TRBJ2-2,TRBD2,TRBV13,.,CASSSTSGRSTGELFF,TGTGCCAGCAGCTCAACTAGCGGGAGAAGTACCGGGGAGCTGTTTTTT
TRBJ2-7,.,TRBV30,.,CAWSITGVRF,TGTGCCTGGAGTATAACAGGTGTGAGGTTC
TRBJ1-1,TRBD1,TRBV19,.,CASSIDTRGAEDTEAFF,TGTGCCAGTAGTATAGATACCAGGGGGGCAGAGGACACTGAAGCTTTCTTT
TRBJ1-5,.,TRBV6-6,.,CASGVNNQPQHF,TGTGCCTCGGGGGTGAACAATCAGCCCCAGCATTTT
TRBJ1-6,.,TRBV2,once,CASKTRNSPLHF,TGTGCCAGCAAGACCAGGAATTCACCCCTCCACTTT
TRBJ2-3,TRBD2,TRBV7-2,.,CASSLGGGADTQYF,TGTGCCAGCAGCTTGGGCGGGGGGGCAGATACGCAGTATTTT
TRBJ2-1,TRBD1,TRBV24-1,.,CATSEPQGARKFF,TGTGCCACCAGTGAGCCCCAGGGGGCGCGCAAGTTCTTC
TRBJ1-4,.,TRBV29-1,.,CSVVLGGDEKLFF,TGCAGCGTTGTTCTCGGGGGGGACGAAAAACTGTTTTTT
TRBJ2-5,.,TRBV5-1,few,CASREGWETQYF,TGCGCCAGCAGGGAGGGTTGGGAGACCCAGTACTTC
TRBJ2-5,.,TRBV28,.,CASSLAGYETQYF,TGTGCCAGCAGTTTGGCAGGGTACGAGACCCAGTACTTC
TRBJ2-7,TRBD2,TRBV28,once,CASRTSINEQYF,TGTGCCAGCCGGACTAGCATCAACGAGCAGTACTTC
TRBJ2-3,TRBD1,TRBV11-1,once,CASSSGQGLTDTQYF,TGTGCCAGCAGCTCCGGACAGGGGTTAACTGATACGCAGTATTTT
TRBJ2-7,TRBD2,TRBV5-6,.,CASSLRAGGLGYEQYF,TGTGCCAGCAGCTTGAGAGCGGGAGGTTTGGGCTACGAGCAGTACTTC
TRBJ1-4,.,TRBV27,once,CASSLYVQGNEKLFF,TGTGCCAGCAGTTTATATGTACAGGGAAATGAAAAACTGTTTTTT
TRBJ2-5,TRBD1,TRBV5-6,.,CASSLAGQGVVKTQYF,TGTGCCAGCAGCTTGGCGGGACAGGGAGTGGTAAAGACCCAGTACTTC